Each of the 25 T cell receptor beta chains below was sequenced from the same sample in a study of T cells in Graves' hyperthyroidism and ophthalmopathy. TCR beta CDR3 sequences were amplified from RNA transcripts. A set of HTBI primers served as the primers for a first-round RT-PCR of the TCR CDR3. MiXCR, run by TCRdb on the multiplex PCR reads, gives a single entry per CDR3 protein. The table lists about 360,000 distinct CDR3 sequences, roughly an eighth of them singletons. Sequenced material: blood. These receptors came from a woman aged 18-29 years with Graves' hyperthyroidism.

This clonotype was found a few times. The chain carries TRBV9 and TRBJ2-7; D is ambiguous. The germline V gene has CDR1 SGDLS and CDR2 YYNGEE. The CDR3 consists of 15 residues. V dropped 0 bases and J dropped 2 bases, with 12 bases sitting between them. The DNA for the CDR3 is TGTGCCAGCAGCGTAGGTTCTCACAGTACCTACGAGCAGTACTTC. Its translation: CASSVGSHSTYEQYF. Together with reference TRBV9 and TRBJ2-7, the CDR3 gives the full variable domain: DSGVTQTPKHLITATGQRVTLRCSPRSGDLSVYWYQQSLDQGLQFLIQYYNGEERAKGNILERFSAQQFPDLHSELNLSSLELGDSALYFCASSVGSHSTYEQYFGPGTRLTVT.

In the case of this clonotype: A read error is possible here, since a much larger clone lies one base away. The chain recombines TRBV5-5 with TRBJ1-1; the D gene is possibly TRBD1 (5 bases). Per the germline V gene, CDR1 is SGHKS and CDR2 is YYEKEE (reference sequence). V dropped 0 bases and J dropped 7 bases, with 16 bases sitting between them. This CDR3 contains 15 residues. CDR3 loop: CASSLGQGFSLEAFF. The CDR3, as DNA: TGTGCCAGCAGCTTGGGGCAGGGCTTTAGTCTTGAAGCTTTCTTT. Supplemented by reference TRBV5-5 and TRBJ1-1, the full variable domain reads DAGVTQSPTHLIKTRGQQVTLRCSPISGHKSVSWYQQVLGQGPQFIFQYYEKEERGRGNFPDRFSARQFPNYSSELNVNALLLGDSALYLCASSLGQGFSLEAFFGQGTRLTVV.

This clonotype was observed many times. The J gene is TRBJ1-6, the V gene TRBV12-3 or TRBV12-4; D unresolved. The CDR3 loop spans 15 amino acids. The ends were cut back, 3 bases at V and 6 bases at J, with 12 bases in the middle. The CDR3 protein is CASSFGGHSNSPLHF. The CDR3 DNA is TGTGCCAGCAGTTTTGGAGGCCACTCTAATTCACCCCTCCACTTT.

This clonotype was observed many times. The chain combines TRBV20-1 with TRBJ1-1, with 7 bases matching TRBD1. Trimming removed 5 bases from V and 4 bases from J; junction bases left unmatched: 7. This CDR3 is 13 amino acids long. CDR1 DFQATT and CDR2 SNEGSKA come from the germline V gene (reference sequence). DNA of the CDR3: TGCAGTGCTGCCAGGGGGGGGGCCACTGAAGCTTTCTTT. This encodes CSAARGGATEAFF.

In this sample, this clonotype turned up many times. The chain is built from TRBV11-2 and TRBJ2-5; 8 positions match TRBD2. Germline CDR1 is SGHAT and CDR2 is FQNNGV. The CDR3 contains 16 residues. V shed 1 base, J shed 1 base, and the junction held 5 bases outside the gene matches. The CDR3 sequence is CASSLASGGFQETQYF. CDR3 in DNA: TGTGCCAGCAGCTTAGCCAGCGGGGGCTTCCAAGAGACCCAGTACTTC.

This clonotype was counted ten times or more. The rearrangement uses TRBV7-9 and TRBJ2-1; 7 bases match TRBD2. Losses at the gene ends were 4 bases for V and 5 bases for J; bases not matched to a gene: 11. This CDR3 has 16 residues. The V gene's germline CDR1 is SEHNR and CDR2 FQNEAQ (reference sequence). This CDR3 reads CASSSVVGTTNNEQFF. The DNA of the CDR3 is TGTGCCAGCAGCTCCGTCGTCGGGACTACCAACAATGAGCAGTTCTTC.

There are many counts of this clonotype. The rearrangement joins TRBV6-2 or TRBV6-3 to TRBJ1-5, with D possibly TRBD1 on 5 matching bases. The germline CDR1 and CDR2 sequences are MNHEY and SVGEGT. CDR3 size: 15 residues. Trimming pared 5 bases from V and 3 bases from J, leaving 14 bases between. CDR3 nucleotides: TGTGCCAGCAGTACCGTCGGGACGGTCAATCAGCCCCAGCATTTT. As protein: CASSTVGTVNQPQHF.

This clonotype was detected only a few times. J is TRBJ2-1 and V is TRBV27, with a tentative D call TRBD2 (7 bases). CDR1 and CDR2 (germline): MNHEY, SMNVEV (reference sequence). This CDR3 comprises 12 residues. V was shortened by 4 bases and J by 9 bases, with 10 bases between the two germline ends. For the CDR3, the DNA is TGTGCCAGCAGTTGGGGGGGGCTTGAGCAGTTCTTC. It encodes CASSWGGLEQFF.

Only a few counts were recorded for this clonotype. The chain couples TRBV6-2 or TRBV6-3 to TRBJ2-1; D may correspond to TRBD1 or TRBD2 (5 bases each). CDR3 length: 12 residues. V was pared by 2 bases and J by 10 bases, with 9 bases between. CDR1 and CDR2 from the germline V gene are MNHEY and SVGEGT. As DNA, the CDR3 is TGTGCCAGCAGTTACCCCGGGGCGGAGCAGTTCTTC. Amino acid sequence: CASSYPGAEQFF.

This clonotype has more than one count but fewer than ten. The chain is built from TRBV9 and TRBJ1-1; tentative D call: TRBD1 (6 bases). The germline V gene has CDR1 SGDLS and CDR2 YYNGEE. CDR3 size: 15 residues. The V and J ends lost 0 bases and 3 bases respectively, with 12 bases between them. CDR3 DNA: TGTGCCAGCAGCGTAGGAAACAGGGACTACACTGAAGCTTTCTTT. Translated, it gives CASSVGNRDYTEAFF.

The sample holds many counts of this clonotype. J is TRBJ2-2 and V is TRBV6-1; 7 bases are a match to TRBD1. Germline values: CDR1 MNHNS, CDR2 SASEGT. The CDR3 has 14 residues. The junction had 8 bases not matched to a gene; V was cut back by 5 bases and J by 8 bases. Written as DNA, the CDR3 is TGTGCCAGCAGTCAGACAGGGACGGGGGGGGAGCTGTTTTTT. As protein: CASSQTGTGGELFF.

This clonotype was detected ten times or more. The chain combines TRBV28 with TRBJ2-5; maybe TRBD1 (7 bases). V lost 7 bases and J 5 bases, leaving 17 bases between the germline ends. Germline V CDR1 and CDR2: MDHEN, SYDVKM. This CDR3 has 14 amino acids. In nucleotides, the CDR3 is TGTGCCAGCAACCCCAGGGGGGCTGGGGAGACCCAGTACTTC. Residues: CASNPRGAGETQYF.

V and J are TRBV19 and TRBJ1-5; the D is unclear. Germline assignment: CDR1 LNHDA and CDR2 SQIVND (reference sequence). The CDR3 covers 15 residues. V was trimmed by 1 base and J by 9 bases, leaving 16 bases between them. The DNA for the CDR3 is TGTGCCAGTAGTATAGGGGCGGCCCCCTCTGGGCCCCAGCATTTT. Translation gives CASSIGAAPSGPQHF. Filled out from reference TRBV19 and TRBJ1-5, the complete variable domain reads DGGITQSPKYLFRKEGQNVTLSCEQNLNHDAMYWYRQDPGQGLRLIYYSQIVNDFQKGDIAEGYSVSREKKESFPLTVTSAQKNPTAFYLCASSIGAAPSGPQHFGDGTRLSIL.

This clonotype showed up many times. The rearrangement joins TRBV12-3 or TRBV12-4 to TRBJ2-5, with a tentative D call TRBD2 (5 bases). V dropped 2 bases and J dropped 6 bases, with 10 bases sitting between them. The CDR3 is 13 residues long. This CDR3 reads CASSLLLAKTQYF. The CDR3 nucleotides read TGTGCCAGCAGTTTACTCCTAGCCAAGACCCAGTACTTC.

This clonotype was counted many times. The chain combines TRBV6-2 or TRBV6-3 with TRBJ2-1; D is unclear. Trimming left V 7 bases short and J 0 bases short, with 16 bases between. CDR3 size: 16 residues. Germline loops: CDR1 MNHEY, CDR2 SVGEGT. The CDR3 sequence is CASKSDLPYSYNEQFF. CDR3 coding DNA: TGTGCCAGCAAGAGTGATCTGCCCTACTCCTACAATGAGCAGTTCTTC.

The CDR3 region is CASSIGRNTDTQYF. Here the CDR3 DNA reads TGTGCCAGTAGTATAGGCAGAAACACAGATACGCAGTATTTT. The chain uses TRBV19 and TRBJ2-3; D is uncertain. V shed 1 base and J shed 2 bases, with 7 bases lying between them. Germline CDR1 is LNHDA and CDR2 is SQIVND (reference sequence). The CDR3 covers 14 residues.

This clonotype has a count of ten or more. The V gene is TRBV6-1, the J gene TRBJ2-4; 7 bases line up with TRBD1. V gave up 6 bases and J gave up 9 bases; unmatched junction bases: 11. This CDR3 is built from 14 residues. Germline V lookup: CDR1 MNHNS, CDR2 SASEGT. CDR3 nucleotide sequence: TGTGCCAGCAGGCCACCAGGGGGTTTGAGCATTCAGTACTTC. Translated, it gives CASRPPGGLSIQYF.

This clonotype was counted a single time. A read error may be the cause here, since a much bigger clone is one base away. V and J are TRBV30 and TRBJ1-5; D is perhaps TRBD1 (5 bases). The CDR3 has 13 residues. Per the germline V gene, CDR1 is GTSNPN and CDR2 is SVGIG (reference sequence). V was cut by 5 bases and J by 7 bases, with 15 bases left in between. CDR3 nucleotide sequence: TGTGCCTGGGGCAACCAGGGAGAGCAGCCCCAGCATTTT. Its protein is CAWGNQGEQPQHF.

The V and J genes are TRBV7-2 and TRBJ2-7; 8 bases are shared with TRBD1. Germline CDR1 is SGHTA and CDR2 is FQGNSA. The length of the CDR3 is 16 residues. With 2 bases clipped from V and 0 bases from J, the junction kept 6 bases outside the gene matches. The CDR3 protein is CASSLQGAESSYEQYF. The DNA of the CDR3 is TGTGCCAGCAGCTTACAGGGGGCGGAAAGCTCCTACGAGCAGTACTTC.

The genes are TRBV10-3 and TRBJ2-2, with 10 bases matching TRBD2. Trimming at V came to 4 bases and at J to 1 base, leaving 3 bases not matched to a gene. Germline CDR1 and CDR2: ENHRY and SYGVKD. The CDR3 length is 16 residues. The CDR3, as DNA: TGTGCCATCAGTGGGTGGACTAGCGGGAACACCGGGGAGCTGTTTTTT. Amino acids: CAISGWTSGNTGELFF.

The chain couples TRBV7-2 to TRBJ2-3; 12 bases map to TRBD2. This CDR3 has 15 amino acids. From germline, CDR1 is SGHTA and CDR2 FQGNSA. Unmatched junction bases numbered 3, after V lost 0 bases and J lost 8 bases. The CDR3 bases are TGTGCCAGCAGCTTAGCACTAGCGGGGGGTCCTACGCAGTATTTT. Translation gives CASSLALAGGPTQYF.

In this sample, this clonotype turned up many times. This rearrangement joins TRBV12-3 or TRBV12-4 to TRBJ2-7; 8 bases are a match to TRBD1. CDR3 size: 15 residues. Trimming took 1 base from V and 3 from J; bases not matched to a gene: 5. The CDR3 nucleotides are TGTGCCAGCAGTTTAGAGGGACAGGCTCTCTACGAGCAGTACTTC. Translating gives CASSLEGQALYEQYF.

This clonotype was counted only a few times. The J gene is TRBJ2-2, the V gene TRBV19; no clear D gene. V was clipped by 3 bases and J by 0 bases, with 5 bases between them. The CDR3 has 14 residues. The germline V gene encodes CDR1 LNHDA and CDR2 SQIVND (reference sequence). The CDR3 is CASSISANTGELFF. The CDR3 DNA reads as TGTGCCAGTAGTATCTCAGCGAACACCGGGGAGCTGTTTTTT.

A few counts support this clonotype. V is TRBV5-4 and J is TRBJ2-1, with D tentatively TRBD1 (5 bases). This CDR3 region has 16 residues. The germline CDR1 and CDR2 sequences are SGHNT and YYREEE (reference sequence). V shed 1 base and J shed 0 bases, with 11 bases lying between them. The CDR3 bases are TGTGCCAGCAGCTTGTTCGTGGGGCCCTCCTACAATGAGCAGTTCTTC. It yields the protein CASSLFVGPSYNEQFF.

This clonotype has ten or more counts. The chain has TRBV7-3 and TRBJ2-5; D is uncertain. V dropped 5 bases and J dropped 2 bases, with 9 bases sitting between them. The CDR3 runs to 13 residues. The germline V gene encodes CDR1 SGHTA and CDR2 FQGTGA. CDR3 loop: CASSISRQETQYF. The CDR3, as DNA: TGTGCCAGCAGCATCTCTAGACAAGAGACCCAGTACTTC.